This T cell receptor (beta chain) was recorded in a study of B cell selection in AIRE deficiency. V dropped 4 bases and J dropped 3 bases, with 23 bases sitting between them. Germline V lookup: CDR1 SGHRS, CDR2 YFSETQ. This CDR3 is built from 17 residues. The protocol was immunoSEQ multiplex PCR, while the TCRdb copy is restricted to in-frame clones and leaves out a portion. The sample has some 27,000 clones, over 95% seen once. Conventional CD4 T cells were sorted as CD4+CD127+ cells. This clonotype was sampled from a human donor in good health. Sequenced: CD4+CD127+ conventional T cells sorted from PBMCs. The V gene is TRBV5-1, the J gene TRBJ2-7; D is perhaps TRBD2 (6 bases). The CDR3 bases are TGCGCCAGCAGCCCTTTGCTAAGAGTCGGGGGACTCTACGAGCAGTACTTC. As protein: CASSPLLRVGGLYEQYF.